The sample holds one count of the clone carrying this TCR beta chain. The antigen remains unidentified. As to treatment: roughly 20 received Ad26.COV2.S at low or high dose, single or two shots; 5 received placebo; per-sample allocation not given. Specimens were obtained on day 63 following the first vaccine or placebo injection. The data were obtained in a study of Ad26.COV2.S vaccination and SARS-CoV-2 variants. Findings and limits, study-wide: A substantial breadth of spike-specific CD8+ and CD4+ T cell responses after vaccination has been reported. People who got the vaccine had more spike-specific TCR breadth than people who got placebo.

The assay was immunoSEQ multiplex PCR, and TCRdb's table has in-frame clones only and misses some. The repertoire consists of over 400,000 clones, with roughly 87% occurring once and the leading ten covering about 4.5%. J lost 2 bases, V lost 2 bases, and 4 bases had no gene match. Germline CDR1 is SGHDT and CDR2 is YYEEEE. This CDR3 has 14 amino acids. This sequence originates from a person aged 18 to 65 who received the Ad26.COV2.S COVID-19 vaccine or a placebo. The V gene is TRBV5-6, the J gene TRBJ2-7; 7 bases fit TRBD1. This specimen consisted of peripheral blood, obtained in a trial of Ad26.COV2.S vaccine versus placebo. CDR3 DNA sequence: TGTGCCAGCAGCTTTATACAGGGGACCTACGAGCAGTACTTC. Translated: CASSFIQGTYEQYF.